The 30 T cell receptor beta chains given below trace back to one sample, sequenced in a study of cytomegalovirus exposure and HLA in healthy donors. PCR used 60 Vbeta primers and 13 Jbeta primers. Only in-frame clones appear in the TCRdb table, and some are missing; sequencing was by immunoSEQ multiplex PCR. The sample lists 60,000 or so clones, more than 70% occurring once. Specimen: PBMCs. The receptors originated from a man aged 25 to 45 in good health and CMV-seropositive.

The chain carries TRBV30 and TRBJ2-2; 7 nucleotides agree with TRBD1. Germline lookup yields CDR1 GTSNPN and CDR2 SVGIG (reference sequence). Losses at the gene ends were 5 bases for V and 4 bases for J; bases not matched to a gene: 4. The CDR3 covers 13 residues. The CDR3 protein is CAWGTDFTGELFF. CDR3 coding DNA: TGTGCCTGGGGGACAGATTTCACCGGGGAGCTGTTTTTT.

The CDR3 loop reads CASSQDYLTDTQYF. The CDR3 DNA reads TGCGCCAGCAGCCAAGATTACTTGACAGATACGCAGTATTTT. The chain links TRBV4-1 to TRBJ2-3; D gene ambiguous. Germline CDR1 MGHRA, CDR2 YSYEKL. The length of the CDR3 is 14 residues. Trimming left V 0 bases short and J 3 bases short, with 7 bases between.

The V and J genes are TRBV12-5 and TRBJ1-2; D ambiguous. Trimming shortened V by 6 bases and J by 0 bases, and 11 bases separated the two germline ends. CDR3 length: 14 residues. Germline loops: CDR1 LGHNT, CDR2 FRNRAP. CDR3 coding DNA: TGTGCTAGTGGCTCGGGAGGGACTAACTATGGCTACACCTTC. Its protein product is CASGSGGTNYGYTF.

This clone was counted only a few times. The chain links TRBV6-6 to TRBJ1-5; 12 bases agree with TRBD1. With V trimmed by 5 bases and J by 7 bases, 6 bases remained unmatched. Germline loops: CDR1 MNHNY, CDR2 SVGAGI (reference sequence). CDR3 length: 15 residues. The CDR3 DNA reads as TGTGCCAGCAGTGGGGACAGGGGGCTTAGACAGCCCCAGCATTTT. Protein product: CASSGDRGLRQPQHF.

The chain uses TRBV4-3 and TRBJ2-4, with D perhaps matching TRBD2 (6 bases). The CDR3 has 16 amino acids. The germline gives CDR1 LGHNA, CDR2 YSLEER. V was clipped by 0 bases and J by 3 bases, with 12 bases between them. CDR3 nucleotides: TGCGCCAGCAGCCAAGATCGAGCAGCGGGCAAAAACATTCAGTACTTC. Encoded protein: CASSQDRAAGKNIQYF.

The J gene is TRBJ2-5, the V gene TRBV7-2; D may be TRBD2 (5 bases). V was pared by 3 bases and J by 5 bases, with 7 bases between. Germline V gives CDR1 SGHTA, CDR2 FQGNSA. This CDR3 comprises 12 residues. Written as DNA, the CDR3 is TGTGCCAGCAGCTTTCGCGGGGAGACCCAGTACTTC. It is translated as CASSFRGETQYF.

This chain links TRBV27 with TRBJ2-2, with unresolved D. Germline loops: CDR1 MNHEY, CDR2 SMNVEV (reference sequence). The CDR3 consists of 17 residues. Trimming took 8 bases from V and 1 from J, leaving 20 bases between them. CDR3 bases: TGTGCCAGCTATACAAATATGGCGGCGCTGAACACCGGGGAGCTGTTTTTT. As protein: CASYTNMAALNTGELFF.

The chain recombines TRBV7-9 with TRBJ2-3, with D unclear. The V and J ends lost 3 bases and 4 bases respectively, with 8 bases between them. Germline V gene data show CDR1 as SEHNR and CDR2 as FQNEAQ (reference sequence). The CDR3 is 13 residues long. Here the CDR3 DNA reads TGTGCCAGCAGCTTCGATTCAGCAGATACGCAGTATTTT. Translation gives CASSFDSADTQYF.

This clone came up once. The chain is built from TRBV7-9 and TRBJ1-2, with D possibly matching TRBD1 (6 bases). V was clipped by 2 bases and J by 5 bases, with 12 bases between them. CDR3 length: 14 residues. CDR1 SEHNR and CDR2 FQNEAQ come from the germline V gene (reference sequence). CDR3 in DNA: TGTGCCAGCAGCTTACTCAGGGGAGTATATGGCTACACCTTC. Protein sequence: CASSLLRGVYGYTF.

The rearrangement uses TRBV27 and TRBJ1-2; weak D call: TRBD1 (5 bases). Trimming removed 1 base at V and 4 bases at J, with 13 bases between. CDR3 length equals 15 residues. The germline V gene encodes CDR1 MNHEY and CDR2 SMNVEV (reference sequence). This CDR3 is CASSLWGGRGYGYTF. DNA of the CDR3: TGTGCCAGCAGTTTATGGGGAGGGAGGGGCTATGGCTACACCTTC.

The chain links TRBV19 to TRBJ2-1; the D is unclear. V was trimmed by 2 bases and J by 4 bases, leaving 6 bases between them. The CDR3 sequence is 13 residues long. CDR1 is LNHDA and CDR2 is SQIVND in the germline V gene (reference sequence). DNA for the CDR3: TGTGCCAGTAGTATAATTCTTTACAATGAGCAGTTCTTC. This encodes CASSIILYNEQFF.

The chain uses TRBV4-1 and TRBJ2-1, with a possible D match to TRBD2 (6 bases). Germline lookup yields CDR1 MGHRA and CDR2 YSYEKL. CDR3 length: 18 residues. The germline V and J ends were trimmed by 4 bases and 4 bases, with 23 bases remaining between them. The CDR3 bases are TGCGCCAGCAGCCCGAGCCCTATACTAGCCCTAGCATACAATGAGCAGTTCTTC. Protein: CASSPSPILALAYNEQFF.

This chain joins TRBV5-5 and TRBJ1-4; a possible D gene is TRBD1 (6 bases). Germline V lookup: CDR1 SGHKS, CDR2 YYEKEE (reference sequence). V gave up 1 base and J gave up 8 bases, with 21 bases separating them. The CDR3 has 17 amino acids. CDR3 DNA: TGTGCCAGCAGCTTGCTAGGGGGGGCCTTGGGGGCCGAAAAACTGTTTTTT. Amino acid sequence: CASSLLGGALGAEKLFF.

The chain combines TRBV5-5 with TRBJ1-2; 9 bases line up with TRBD1. The V and J ends lost 0 bases and 6 bases, in that order; junction bases with no gene match: 9. CDR3 length: 16 residues. Germline V gene data show CDR1 as SGHKS and CDR2 as YYEKEE (reference sequence). The CDR3 reads CASSLEYLGQGDGYTF. The CDR3 DNA is TGTGCCAGCAGCTTGGAGTACTTGGGACAGGGAGATGGCTACACCTTC.

J is TRBJ2-3 and V is TRBV30, with TRBD2 matching over 8 bases. This CDR3 spans 17 amino acids. V dropped 0 bases and J dropped 6; count of bases not matched to a gene: 14. Germline V gene sequence: CDR1 GTSNPN, CDR2 SVGIG (reference sequence). The CDR3 DNA follows: TGTGCCTGGAGTGTCTCGTCTCTCGGGAGGGCCGAGGATACGCAGTATTTT. Translated, it gives CAWSVSSLGRAEDTQYF.

The genes are TRBV18 and TRBJ1-2, with D uncertain. There are 13 residues in the CDR3. Germline V gene lookup returns CDR1 KGHSH and CDR2 LQKENI. With 3 bases removed from V and 2 bases from J, the gap between germline ends came to 7 bases. The chain's CDR3 is CASSPEQNYGYTF. The CDR3, as DNA: TGTGCCAGCTCACCGGAACAGAACTATGGCTACACCTTC.

This chain uses TRBV6-6 with TRBJ2-7; 10 positions match TRBD1. With 6 bases clipped from V and 5 bases from J, the junction kept 10 bases outside the gene matches. Germline CDR1 reads MNHNY; CDR2 reads SVGAGI (reference sequence). The CDR3 consists of 15 residues. CDR3 region: CASSPPGTGAHEQYF. For the CDR3, the DNA is TGTGCCAGCAGCCCCCCCGGGACAGGGGCGCACGAGCAGTACTTC.

As concerns this clone: The sample contains more than one DNA sequence encoding this CDR3. This chain joins TRBV23-1 and TRBJ2-7; maybe TRBD2 (7 bases). TRBV23-1 is known as an ORF, though its function is uncertain. Between the trimmed V and J ends, which lost 2 bases and 3 bases, there was a span of 14 bases. This CDR3 spans 15 amino acids. The CDR3 bases are TGCGCCAGCAGTCAAGTAGGGGGGGCGGTCTACGAGCAGTACTTC. Protein: CASSQVGGAVYEQYF.

V gene TRBV28 combines with J gene TRBJ1-6; 7 nucleotides align to TRBD1. Per the germline V gene, CDR1 is MDHEN and CDR2 is SYDVKM. The CDR3 sequence is 14 residues long. Unmatched junction bases numbered 4, after V lost 1 base and J lost 10 bases. The CDR3, as DNA: TGTGCCAGCAGTTTATTCTCGGGACAGTCACCCCTCCACTTT. Translating it yields CASSLFSGQSPLHF.

This clone is a singleton in its sample. The chain uses TRBV11-2 and TRBJ2-7, with D possibly matching TRBD2 (5 bases). Germline-derived CDR1 and CDR2 are SGHAT and FQNNGV. V was shortened by 2 bases and J by 5 bases, with 10 bases between the two germline ends. This CDR3 contains 13 residues. The CDR3 region has the DNA TGTGCCAGCAGCTTAAGCCCGGGGAACGAGCAGTACTTC. Its translation: CASSLSPGNEQYF.

This chain joins TRBV7-2 and TRBJ2-5; D perhaps matches TRBD2 (7 bases). V lost 1 base to trimming and J lost 4 bases, with 10 bases between them. Germline V CDR1 and CDR2: SGHTA, FQGNSA. The CDR3 has 14 amino acids. DNA of the CDR3: TGTGCCAGCAGCTTAGTGGGAGGGGGAGAGACCCAGTACTTC. Translating it yields CASSLVGGGETQYF.

V usage is TRBV7-6 and J usage is TRBJ1-1; 7 bases are a match to TRBD1. Germline CDR1 and CDR2: SGHVS and FNYEAQ. The V segment lost 1 base and the J segment 2 bases; nucleotides outside the gene matches: 7. The CDR3 sequence is 16 residues long. CDR3 nucleotides: TGTGCCAGCAGCTTAGACCCTAACAGGGGTAACACTGAAGCTTTCTTT. This encodes CASSLDPNRGNTEAFF.

This chain connects TRBV11-2 to TRBJ2-7; the match to TRBD1 covers 9 bases. CDR1 and CDR2 from the germline V gene are SGHAT and FQNNGV. The CDR3 is 16 residues long. V trimming: 3 bases; J trimming: 0 bases; junction bases outside the gene matches: 6. Written as DNA, the CDR3 is TGTGCCAGCAGCTTGTTCCCGGGACAGGGCTCCTACGAGCAGTACTTC. Amino acids: CASSLFPGQGSYEQYF.

The rearrangement links TRBV18 to TRBJ2-1, with D tentatively TRBD2 (6 bases). The CDR3 is 16 amino acids. The ends were cut back, 2 bases at V and 5 bases at J, with 16 bases in the middle. Germline V CDR1 and CDR2: KGHSH, LQKENI. The CDR3 bases are TGTGCCAGCTCACCAGCCGGGGGTAGGGTTGACAATGAGCAGTTCTTC. Its protein product is CASSPAGGRVDNEQFF.

V gene TRBV7-2 combines with J gene TRBJ1-2; unclear D gene. V was trimmed by 5 bases and J by 3 bases, leaving 13 bases between them. Germline V gene lookup returns CDR1 SGHTA and CDR2 FQGNSA. CDR3 size: 14 residues. The DNA of the CDR3 is TGTGCCAGCAGCCCGAGTTTGTCTGACTATGGCTACACCTTC. Protein: CASSPSLSDYGYTF.

The V gene is TRBV6-5, the J gene TRBJ1-1; D might be TRBD1 (6 bases). V shed 10 bases and J shed 0 bases, with 12 bases lying between them. Germline assignment: CDR1 MNHEY and CDR2 SVGAGI. The CDR3 extends over 13 amino acids. DNA for the CDR3: TGTGCCACCCATGGGGGCCTGAACACTGAAGCTTTCTTT. This sequence encodes CATHGGLNTEAFF.

This rearrangement joins TRBV9 to TRBJ1-2, with no clear D. CDR1 is SGDLS and CDR2 is YYNGEE in the germline V gene. The CDR3 loop spans 15 amino acids. Trimming took off 0 bases at V and 1 base at J, with 10 bases between the two ends. The chain's CDR3 is CASSVANGFNYGYTF. Here the CDR3 DNA reads TGTGCCAGCAGCGTAGCTAACGGGTTTAACTATGGCTACACCTTC.

The J gene is TRBJ2-2, the V gene TRBV10-3; 8 nucleotides line up with TRBD1. Germline V CDR1 and CDR2: ENHRY, SYGVKD. The CDR3 is 14 amino acids. The V gene end was trimmed by 10 bases and the J gene end by 0 bases; junction bases not matched to a gene: 4. The CDR3 reads CATGQGSNTGELFF. CDR3 DNA sequence: TGTGCCACCGGACAGGGATCGAACACCGGGGAGCTGTTTTTT.

The chain uses TRBV27 and TRBJ2-7; 7 positions match TRBD2. CDR3 length equals 15 residues. V shed 5 bases and J 5 bases; nucleotides not matched to a gene: 12. Germline V lookup: CDR1 MNHEY, CDR2 SMNVEV (reference sequence). In nucleotides, the CDR3 is TGTGCCAGCAGTCTCTCTAGCGGCCTTAGCCACGAGCAGTACTTC. It is translated as CASSLSSGLSHEQYF.

The J gene is TRBJ2-1, the V gene TRBV13; 11 positions match TRBD2. In germline, CDR1 is PRHDT, CDR2 FYEKMQ (reference sequence). V trimming: 3 bases; J trimming: 7 bases; junction bases outside the gene matches: 2. This CDR3 has 14 residues. The CDR3, as DNA: TGTGCCAGCAGCTTTTGGACTAGCGGGAATGAGCAGTTCTTC. Amino acids: CASSFWTSGNEQFF.